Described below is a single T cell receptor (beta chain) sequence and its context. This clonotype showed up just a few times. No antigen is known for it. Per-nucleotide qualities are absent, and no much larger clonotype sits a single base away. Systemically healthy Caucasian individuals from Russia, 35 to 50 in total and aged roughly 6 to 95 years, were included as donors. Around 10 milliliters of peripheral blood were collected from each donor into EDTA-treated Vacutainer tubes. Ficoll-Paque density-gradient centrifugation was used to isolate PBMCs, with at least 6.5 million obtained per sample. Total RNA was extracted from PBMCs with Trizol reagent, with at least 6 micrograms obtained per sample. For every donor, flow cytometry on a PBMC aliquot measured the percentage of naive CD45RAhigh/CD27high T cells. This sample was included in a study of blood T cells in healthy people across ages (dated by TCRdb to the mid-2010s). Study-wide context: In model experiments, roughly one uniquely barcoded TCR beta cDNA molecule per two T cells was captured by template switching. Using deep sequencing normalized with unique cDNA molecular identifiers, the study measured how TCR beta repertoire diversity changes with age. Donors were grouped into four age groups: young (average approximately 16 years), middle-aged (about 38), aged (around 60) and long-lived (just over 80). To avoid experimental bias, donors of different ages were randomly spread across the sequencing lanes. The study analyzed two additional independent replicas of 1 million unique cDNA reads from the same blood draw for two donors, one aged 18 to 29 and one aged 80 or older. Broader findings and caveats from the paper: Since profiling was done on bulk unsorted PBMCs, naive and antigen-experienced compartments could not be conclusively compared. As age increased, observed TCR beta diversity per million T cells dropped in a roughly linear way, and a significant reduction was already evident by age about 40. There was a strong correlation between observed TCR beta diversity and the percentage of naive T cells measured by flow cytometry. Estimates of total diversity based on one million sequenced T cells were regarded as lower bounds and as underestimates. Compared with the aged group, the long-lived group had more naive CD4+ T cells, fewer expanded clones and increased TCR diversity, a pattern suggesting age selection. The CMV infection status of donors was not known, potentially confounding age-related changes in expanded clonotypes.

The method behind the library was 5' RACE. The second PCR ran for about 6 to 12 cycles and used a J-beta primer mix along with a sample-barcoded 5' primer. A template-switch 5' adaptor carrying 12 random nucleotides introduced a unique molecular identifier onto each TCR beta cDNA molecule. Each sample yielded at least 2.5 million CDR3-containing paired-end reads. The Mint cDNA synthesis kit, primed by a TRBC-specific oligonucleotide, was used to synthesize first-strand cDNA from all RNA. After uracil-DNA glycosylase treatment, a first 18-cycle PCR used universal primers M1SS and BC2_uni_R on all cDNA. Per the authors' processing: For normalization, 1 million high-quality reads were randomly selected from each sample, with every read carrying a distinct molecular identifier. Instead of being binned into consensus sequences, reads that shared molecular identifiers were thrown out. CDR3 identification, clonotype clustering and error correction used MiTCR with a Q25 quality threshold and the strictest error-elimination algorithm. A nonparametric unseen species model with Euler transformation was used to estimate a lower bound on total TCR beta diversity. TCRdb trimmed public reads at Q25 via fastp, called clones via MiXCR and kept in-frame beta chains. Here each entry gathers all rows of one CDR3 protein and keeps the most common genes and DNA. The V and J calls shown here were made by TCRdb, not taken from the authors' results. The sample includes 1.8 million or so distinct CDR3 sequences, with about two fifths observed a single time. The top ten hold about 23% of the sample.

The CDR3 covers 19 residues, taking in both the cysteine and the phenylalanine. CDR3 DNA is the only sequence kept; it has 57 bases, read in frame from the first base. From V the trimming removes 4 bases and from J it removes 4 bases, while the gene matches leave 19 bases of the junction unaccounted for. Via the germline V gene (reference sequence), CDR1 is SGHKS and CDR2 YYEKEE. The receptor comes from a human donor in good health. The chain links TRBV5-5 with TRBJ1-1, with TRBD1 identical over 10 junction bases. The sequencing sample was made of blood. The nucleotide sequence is TGTGCCAGCAGCAAAATGAGGACAGGGGGTAATGTGTGGGCCACTGAAGCTTTCTTT. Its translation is CASSKMRTGGNVWATEAFF.